These 20 T cell receptor beta chains originate from one sample sequenced in a study of brain T cells in children with intractable seizures. The assay was immunoSEQ multiplex PCR, and TCRdb's table has in-frame clones only and misses some. The top ten hold roughly 6% of the sample, which has approximately 330,000 clones, roughly 92% seen once. Documented time point: blood from clinic visit 5 months post-surgery; TSC patient then seizure free. Sequenced material: peripheral blood, taken 4 to 6 months after surgery. All receptors come from a boy under three years old with tuberous sclerosis and intractable seizures.

This clone was seen once. The chain joins TRBV4-1 to TRBJ1-1, with D possibly TRBD1 on 5 matching bases. V gave up 1 base and J gave up 1 base, with 13 bases separating them. There are 16 residues in the CDR3. Germline CDR1 is MGHRA and CDR2 is YSYEKL. The CDR3 protein is CASSQAPGRTNTEAFF. The CDR3 bases are TGCGCCAGCAGCCAAGCCCCGGGACGGACGAACACTGAAGCTTTCTTT.

The chain couples TRBV27 to TRBJ1-1; 7 positions match TRBD1. V was clipped by 2 bases and J by 1 base; unmatched bases: 7. CDR3 length equals 16 residues. Germline values: CDR1 MNHEY, CDR2 SMNVEV (reference sequence). The CDR3 spells CASSLRTGFTNTEAFF. DNA of the CDR3: TGTGCCAGCAGTTTACGGACAGGCTTTACGAACACTGAAGCTTTCTTT.

The V call is TRBV19, the J call TRBJ2-2; D unresolved. The CDR3 is 13 residues long. V was cut by 8 bases and J by 3 bases, with 10 bases left in between. Germline CDR1 and CDR2: LNHDA and SQIVND (reference sequence). The CDR3 sequence: CASLNTDTGELFF. CDR3 DNA: TGTGCCAGTCTCAACACGGACACCGGGGAGCTGTTTTTT.

This chain links TRBV5-4 with TRBJ2-7, with D uncertain. Trimming stripped 4 bases from V and 1 base from J, with 12 bases between. The CDR3 contains 14 residues. Germline V gene lookup returns CDR1 SGHNT and CDR2 YYREEE (reference sequence). The CDR3 loop is CASSVEPPSYEQYF. CDR3 DNA sequence: TGTGCCAGCAGCGTCGAGCCTCCATCCTACGAGCAGTACTTC. The whole variable domain, filled in from reference TRBV5-4 and TRBJ2-7, reads ETGVTQSPTHLIKTRGQQVTLRCSSQSGHNTVSWYQQALGQGPQFIFQYYREEENGRGNFPPRFSGLQFPNYSSELNVNALELDDSALYLCASSVEPPSYEQYFGPGTRLTVT.

This clone has only a few counts. This chain joins TRBV10-3 and TRBJ2-2, with 7 bases that match TRBD2. With V trimmed by 10 bases and J by 2 bases, 7 bases remained unmatched. The CDR3 extends over 14 amino acids. The germline CDR1 and CDR2 sequences are ENHRY and SYGVKD. CDR3 DNA: TGTGCCAGTGGGGGGACTATAAACACCGGGGAGCTGTTTTTT. It yields the protein CASGGTINTGELFF.

The chain carries TRBV5-8 and TRBJ1-2; D is perhaps TRBD1 (5 bases). V lost 2 bases and J lost 5, with 19 bases in between. Germline CDR1 reads SGHTS; CDR2 reads YDEGEE. This CDR3 comprises 16 residues. CDR3 sequence (DNA): TGTGCCAGCAGCTTACGACCGGGACGGACGTTTTATGGCTACACCTTC. This encodes CASSLRPGRTFYGYTF. Full variable domain (remainder filled in from reference TRBV5-8 and TRBJ1-2): EAGVTQSPTHLIKTRGQQATLRCSPISGHTSVYWYQQALGLGLQFLLWYDEGEERNRGNFPPRFSGRQFPNYSSELNVNALELEDSALYLCASSLRPGRTFYGYTFGSGTRLTVV.

V gene TRBV30 combines with J gene TRBJ2-7, with D possibly TRBD1 on 5 matching bases. Germline V CDR1 and CDR2: GTSNPN, SVGIG (reference sequence). The CDR3 is 12 amino acids. V was shortened by 3 bases and J by 7 bases, with 13 bases between the two germline ends. The CDR3 reads CAWSPGKGEQYF. The CDR3 nucleotides are TGTGCCTGGAGCCCAGGGAAGGGGGAGCAGTACTTC.

The genes are TRBV5-4 and TRBJ2-3, with D unclear. The germline CDR1 and CDR2 sequences are SGHNT and YYREEE (reference sequence). The V end was cut by 2 bases, the J end by 4 bases, with 5 bases between. The CDR3 sequence is 12 residues long. CDR3 residues: CASSLFSDTQYF. DNA for the CDR3: TGTGCCAGCAGCTTATTCTCAGATACGCAGTATTTT.

As for this clone: The CDR3 carries no conserved terminal phenylalanine or tryptophan, so it likely arises from a read error. No DNA is shown, since the ends of the CDR3 on it are uncertain; the CDR3 is the one TCRdb lists. The rearrangement uses TRBV21-1 and TRBJ1-1. TRBV21-1 is a pseudogene locus. The CDR3 is 12 residues long, ends included. This CDR3 reads CASSQSGPTWPG.

This rearrangement joins TRBV4-1 to TRBJ2-1, with D possibly called TRBD1 or TRBD2 (5 bases each). Trimming removed 5 bases from V and 8 bases from J, with 16 bases in between. This CDR3 is built from 14 residues. Germline V gene lookup returns CDR1 MGHRA and CDR2 YSYEKL. The chain's CDR3 is CASSMGVGRYEQFF. CDR3 DNA: TGCGCCAGCAGCATGGGGGTTGGTCGGTATGAGCAGTTCTTC.

This clone has at least ten counts. V gene TRBV3-1 (or the pseudogene TRBV3-2) combines with J gene TRBJ1-2, with D perhaps matching TRBD1 (5 bases). CDR1 is LGHDT, CDR2 YNNKEL, per germline (reference sequence). This CDR3 is 15 amino acids long. Trimming removed 4 bases from V and 8 bases from J, with 20 bases in between. The CDR3 DNA is TGTGCCAGCAGCCCCGCCCGCAGGGTCTATGAGGGCTACACCTTC. It codes for CASSPARRVYEGYTF.

The chain links TRBV6-5 to TRBJ2-7; the match to TRBD2 covers 9 bases. This CDR3 contains 15 residues. CDR1 is MNHEY and CDR2 is SVGAGI in the germline V gene. Germline trimming cut 2 bases from V and 2 bases from J; bases unmatched to any gene: 4. The chain's CDR3 is CASSYAGGRAYEQYF. The CDR3 nucleotides are TGTGCCAGCAGTTACGCGGGGGGGCGGGCCTACGAGCAGTACTTC.

The V call is TRBV11-2, the J call TRBJ2-3, with D perhaps given as TRBD1 or TRBD2 (5 bases each). CDR3 length: 16 residues. Germline V gene sequence: CDR1 SGHAT, CDR2 FQNNGV. Trimming shortened V by 1 base and J by 1 base, and 12 bases separated the two germline ends. CDR3 sequence (DNA): TGTGCCAGCAGCTTAGTCGAGGGACCTGGCACAGATACGCAGTATTTT. Translated, it gives CASSLVEGPGTDTQYF.

The chain employs TRBV9 and TRBJ1-1, with a tentative D call TRBD1 (5 bases). Germline-derived CDR1 and CDR2 are SGDLS and YYNGEE. The CDR3 length is 13 residues. V lost 3 bases, J lost 2 bases, and 8 bases lay in between. The CDR3 reads CASSEGQNTEAFF. CDR3 nucleotide sequence: TGTGCCAGCAGCGAGGGGCAAAACACTGAAGCTTTCTTT.

The chain uses TRBV2 and TRBJ2-5; D may be TRBD1 (5 bases). V was trimmed by 7 bases and J by 3 bases, leaving 6 bases between them. CDR1 and CDR2 from the germline V gene are SNHLY and FYNNEI. The CDR3 runs 11 residues. The CDR3 nucleotides are TGTGCCAGCACGACAGAAGAGACCCAGTACTTC. This sequence encodes CASTTEETQYF. Full variable domain (rest looked up from reference TRBV2 and TRBJ2-5): EPEVTQTPSHQVTQMGQEVILRCVPISNHLYFYWYRQILGQKVEFLVSFYNNEISEKSEIFDDQFSVERPDGSNFTLKIRSTKLEDSAMYFCASTTEETQYFGPGTRLLVL.

The genes are TRBV7-6 and TRBJ2-7; 13 bases fit TRBD2. The J segment lost 4 bases and the V segment lost 5 bases, leaving 5 bases of the junction unmatched. Germline V CDR1 and CDR2: SGHVS, FNYEAQ. This CDR3 spans 15 amino acids. CDR3 protein: CASSPGTSGTYEQYF. For the CDR3, the DNA is TGTGCCAGCAGCCCCGGGACTAGCGGGACATACGAGCAGTACTTC.

The chain is built from TRBV27 and TRBJ1-1, with 7 bases matching TRBD1. The junction had 13 bases not matched to a gene; V was cut back by 6 bases and J by 3 bases. The CDR3 contains 16 residues. Germline loops: CDR1 MNHEY, CDR2 SMNVEV (reference sequence). The CDR3 nucleotides read TGTGCCAGCAGCCCAGGGGGGCCCCTGATGGACACTGAAGCTTTCTTT. This codes for CASSPGGPLMDTEAFF.

This clone was seen a few times. The rearrangement links TRBV6-5 to TRBJ1-1, with no clear D. CDR3 length: 14 amino acids. CDR1 and CDR2 (germline): MNHEY, SVGAGI. The V end was cut by 6 bases, the J end by 0 bases, with 11 bases between. CDR3 bases: TGTGCCAGCAGCGGAACCGGGGTGAACACTGAAGCTTTCTTT. Its translation: CASSGTGVNTEAFF.

The chain links TRBV24-1 to TRBJ2-2; 13 bases fit TRBD2. The CDR3 is made up of 17 amino acids. Germline CDR1 reads KGHDR; CDR2 reads SFDVKD. Trimming took 4 bases from V and 5 from J; bases not matched to a gene: 6. In DNA, the CDR3 is TGTGCCACCAGTGACCCCAAGGGACTAGCGGGAACCGGGGAGCTGTTTTTT. Its protein is CATSDPKGLAGTGELFF.

The chain couples TRBV4-2 to TRBJ2-2, with TRBD2 as a possible D gene (5 bases). Germline V gene sequence: CDR1 LGHNA, CDR2 YNFKEQ. Trimming removed 1 base at V and 7 bases at J, with 19 bases between. This CDR3 region has 17 residues. The CDR3 DNA sequence: TGTGCCAGCAGCCAAGGGGTTATCGGGATCCAAGGCGGGGAGCTGTTTTTT. Translation gives CASSQGVIGIQGGELFF.